The 17 T cell receptor beta chains below were found in one sample sequenced in a study of identical twins. TCRdb re-called the 5' RACE reads through MiXCR, storing one row per CDR3 protein. The sample yields about 690,000 distinct CDR3 sequences, around 6.1% seen once. Sequencing used naive T cells sorted from blood. These receptors were collected from a man between 18 and 29 years old in good health.

This clonotype showed up just a few times. This chain connects TRBV6-1 to TRBJ2-5; possibly TRBD1 or TRBD2 for D (5 bases each). The CDR3 has 14 residues. Trimming removed 8 bases from V and 0 bases from J, with 13 bases in between. Per the germline V gene, CDR1 is MNHNS and CDR2 is SASEGT. DNA for the CDR3: TGTGCCAGCGGGACGGAGTGGTACCAAGAGACCCAGTACTTC. Translated, it gives CASGTEWYQETQYF.

With respect to this clonotype: This may arise from a read error, as a much more abundant clone is one base away. The chain couples TRBV29-1 to TRBJ2-3; 7 bases align to TRBD1. CDR1 SQVTM and CDR2 ANQGSEA come from the germline V gene. This CDR3 is built from 12 residues. Trimming cost V 8 bases and J 5 bases; bases outside gene matches: 7. In DNA form, the CDR3 reads TGCAGCCCTGACAGGGCGGTAGATACGCAGTATTTT. This gives the protein CSPDRAVDTQYF.

This clonotype appeared many times. This CDR3 is CASSLTPGGGTYNEQFF. In nucleotides, the CDR3 is TGCGCCAGCAGCCTGACTCCAGGGGGGGGAACCTACAATGAGCAGTTCTTC. The chain recombines TRBV4-3 with TRBJ2-1, with D perhaps given as TRBD1 or TRBD2 (7 bases each). Germline values: CDR1 LGHNA, CDR2 YSLEER. The CDR3 is 17 amino acids. V dropped 4 bases and J dropped 2 bases, with 18 bases sitting between them.

This clonotype was picked up many times. The chain uses TRBV2 and TRBJ2-2; D might be TRBD2 (5 bases). Germline lookup yields CDR1 SNHLY and CDR2 FYNNEI. The CDR3 has 12 amino acids. Trimming removed 8 bases from V and 8 bases from J, with 12 bases in between. CDR3 coding DNA: TGTGCCAGCGGGAGTATAACTGGGGAGCTGTTTTTT. This codes for CASGSITGELFF.

This chain uses TRBV11-2 with TRBJ1-3; no clear D. Looked up from germline, CDR1 is SGHAT and CDR2 is FQNNGV. The V end lost 5 bases, the J end lost 0 bases, and 11 bases lay between the germline ends. The CDR3 consists of 15 residues. CDR3: CASSLSSYSGNTIYF. CDR3 nucleotides: TGTGCCAGCAGCCTTTCTTCCTACTCTGGAAACACCATATATTTT.

The gene calls are TRBV30 and TRBJ2-3, with D possibly being TRBD2 (6 bases). The ends were cut back, 5 bases at V and 6 bases at J, with 15 bases in the middle. The CDR3 runs 13 residues. Germline CDR1 is GTSNPN and CDR2 is SVGIG (reference sequence). The CDR3 DNA reads TGTGCCTGGGGGGGTGGGGGGACGGATACGCAGTATTTT. As protein: CAWGGGGTDTQYF.

The chain employs TRBV10-3 and TRBJ1-4, with D possibly TRBD1 on 6 matching bases. V was clipped by 2 bases and J by 2 bases, with 15 bases between them. Germline V gene lookup returns CDR1 ENHRY and CDR2 SYGVKD. This CDR3 comprises 17 residues. Written as DNA, the CDR3 is TGTGCCATCAGTGAGCTGGGGGGGGGCTTGACTAATGAAAAACTGTTTTTT. Translated, it gives CAISELGGGLTNEKLFF.

The CDR3 here is CASSLVPAGEMTGELFF. CDR3 DNA sequence: TGCGCCAGCAGCTTGGTACCAGCGGGAGAGATGACCGGGGAGCTGTTTTTT. The chain employs TRBV5-1 and TRBJ2-2; 8 positions match TRBD2. Germline V gene lookup returns CDR1 SGHRS and CDR2 YFSETQ. V lost 0 bases and J lost 5; bases outside the gene matches: 9. The CDR3 is made up of 17 amino acids. Drawing the rest from reference TRBV5-1 and TRBJ2-2, the complete variable domain is KAGVTQTPRYLIKTRGQQVTLSCSPISGHRSVSWYQQTPGQGLQFLFEYFSETQRNKGNFPGRFSGRQFSNSRSEMNVSTLELGDSALYLCASSLVPAGEMTGELFFGEGSRLTVL.

This clonotype was counted a few times. J is TRBJ2-7 and V is TRBV10-3; D ambiguous. Germline CDR1 reads ENHRY; CDR2 reads SYGVKD. Trimming removed 4 bases at V and 0 bases at J, with 13 bases between. The CDR3 length is 15 residues. DNA of the CDR3: TGTGCCATCAGTGTGGGTTTGGACGGCTCCTACGAGCAGTACTTC. This encodes CAISVGLDGSYEQYF.

This clonotype was observed many times. V is TRBV3-1 and J is TRBJ2-2; unclear D gene. This CDR3 region has 15 residues. Germline CDR1 LGHDT, CDR2 YNNKEL (reference sequence). The V and J ends lost 10 bases and 6 bases respectively, with 21 bases between them. CDR3 residues: CATLSRRGRPGELFF. CDR3 coding DNA: TGTGCCACCCTTAGCAGGCGAGGCCGGCCCGGGGAGCTGTTTTTT.

This clonotype was detected many times. The rearrangement joins TRBV10-2 to TRBJ2-7; D may be TRBD1 (6 bases). This CDR3 spans 13 amino acids. V dropped 6 bases and J dropped 0 bases, with 9 bases sitting between them. Germline CDR1 WSHSY, CDR2 SAAADI. The CDR3 is CASRQGSSYEQYV. CDR3 coding DNA: TGCGCCAGCAGACAGGGCAGCTCCTACGAGCAGTACGTC.

The chain uses TRBV5-4 and TRBJ2-5, with a possible D match to TRBD2 (6 bases). The germline V gene encodes CDR1 SGHNT and CDR2 YYREEE (reference sequence). Trimming pared 4 bases from V and 6 bases from J, leaving 19 bases between. The CDR3 is made up of 15 amino acids. For the CDR3, the DNA is TGTGCCAGCAGCCCCCCCCCGGGAGAGGAACAGACCCAGTACTTC. It specifies CASSPPPGEEQTQYF.

This clonotype appeared many times. V usage is TRBV4-1 and J usage is TRBJ1-4; D is unclear. Trimming took 2 bases from V and 4 from J, leaving 8 bases between them. CDR3 length: 14 residues. Germline V gene sequence: CDR1 MGHRA, CDR2 YSYEKL. CDR3 residues: CASSQRRDNEKLFF. Here the CDR3 DNA reads TGCGCCAGCAGCCAACGGAGGGATAATGAAAAACTGTTTTTT.

This clonotype was seen ten or more times. This chain uses TRBV5-6 with TRBJ2-4, with unresolved D. CDR1 SGHDT and CDR2 YYEEEE come from the germline V gene. The CDR3 runs to 16 residues. V was shortened by 0 bases and J by 0 bases, with 10 bases between the two germline ends. The chain's CDR3 is CASSLEGSIAKNIQYF. The CDR3 DNA follows: TGTGCCAGCAGCTTGGAGGGTTCAATAGCCAAAAACATTCAGTACTTC.

The table lists this clonotype with many counts. V gene TRBV20-1 combines with J gene TRBJ2-1, with D possibly matching TRBD2 (5 bases). The CDR3 sequence is 10 residues long. Germline CDR1 reads DFQATT; CDR2 reads SNEGSKA (reference sequence). The V gene lost 6 bases and the J gene lost 14 bases, with 14 bases spanning the gap. The CDR3 spells CSAREVEEFF. Written as DNA, the CDR3 is TGCAGTGCCCGAGAGGTGGAGGAGTTCTTC.

This clonotype occurred many times. V and J are TRBV29-1 and TRBJ2-3; D unclear. The CDR3 is 11 amino acids. Germline V gives CDR1 SQVTM, CDR2 ANQGSEA. V was shortened by 3 bases and J by 5 bases, with 6 bases between the two germline ends. The CDR3: CSVDSGDTQYF. The CDR3 nucleotides are TGCAGCGTTGACAGTGGAGATACGCAGTATTTT.

This clonotype was detected many times. The chain links TRBV12-3 or TRBV12-4 to TRBJ1-3; D unresolved. The CDR3 spans 16 residues. With 7 bases removed from V and 0 bases from J, the gap between germline ends came to 16 bases. CDR3 protein: CASTTKKKNSGNTIYF. The DNA for the CDR3 is TGTGCCAGCACAACTAAGAAAAAAAACTCTGGAAACACCATATATTTT.